The rows below give T cell receptor beta chains drawn from one sample of a study of blood T cell dynamics during melanoma immunotherapy. TCRdb's table, derived via immunoSEQ multiplex PCR, lists solely in-frame clones and lacks some. The sample carries around 13,000 clones, about 93% recorded once. The sequences come from effector memory CD8+ T cells from blood, collected from a patient treated with checkpoint blockade. Receptor source: a human donor with melanoma. The CDR3 runs from the conserved cysteine through the conserved F or W. Each record gives: J gene, D gene, V gene, clone size, CDR3 DNA, CDR3 protein. A D gene is named only where the DNA matches it firmly. Clone size, where shown, is once, few, many, or a class for clones that have expanded.

j_gene: TRBJ2-3; d_gene: NA; v_gene: TRBV7-9; abundance: NA; CDR3nt: TGTGCCAGCAGCTTAGGCGGAGCGGACACAGATACGCAGTATTTT; CDR3aa: CASSLGGADTDTQYF
j_gene: TRBJ1-1; d_gene: NA; v_gene: TRBV28; abundance: NA; CDR3nt: TGTGCCAGCAGTTTACCCTACGGTGGGGGGCGGACTGAAGCTTTCTTT; CDR3aa: CASSLPYGGGRTEAFF
j_gene: TRBJ2-2; d_gene: NA; v_gene: TRBV28; abundance: NA; CDR3nt: TGTGCCAGCACTGTGGGAGTCATCCGCGGGGAGCTGTTTTTT; CDR3aa: CASTVGVIRGELFF
j_gene: TRBJ2-6; d_gene: NA; v_gene: TRBV19; abundance: NA; CDR3nt: TGTGCCAGTAGTATAGATCCGAGAATGAGAGCCAACGTCCTGACTTTC; CDR3aa: CASSIDPRMRANVLTF
j_gene: TRBJ2-1; d_gene: NA; v_gene: TRBV27; abundance: NA; CDR3nt: TGTGCCAGCAGTTTAGTTACGAACAATGAGCAGTTCTTC; CDR3aa: CASSLVTNNEQFF
j_gene: TRBJ2-7; d_gene: NA; v_gene: TRBV29-1; abundance: NA; CDR3nt: TGCAGCGTTGGGGGGGATCCCCTTACCTACGAGCAGTACTTC; CDR3aa: CSVGGDPLTYEQYF
j_gene: TRBJ2-3; d_gene: NA; v_gene: TRBV13; abundance: NA; CDR3nt: TGTGCCAGCAGCTTACTTACCCTAGGTATCACAGATACGCAGTATTTT; CDR3aa: CASSLLTLGITDTQYF
j_gene: TRBJ2-1; d_gene: TRBD2; v_gene: TRBV9; abundance: NA; CDR3nt: TGTGCCAGCAGCATTGGACTAGCCGGGGACAATGAGCAGTTCTTC; CDR3aa: CASSIGLAGDNEQFF
j_gene: TRBJ2-7; d_gene: NA; v_gene: TRBV19; abundance: NA; CDR3nt: TGTGCCAGTAGTATTGCGGGATCCTCCTACGAGCAGTACTTC; CDR3aa: CASSIAGSSYEQYF
j_gene: TRBJ2-5; d_gene: NA; v_gene: TRBV7-9; abundance: NA; CDR3nt: TGTGCCAGCAGCTTAGGTATAGAAGAGACCCAGTACTTC; CDR3aa: CASSLGIEETQYF
j_gene: TRBJ2-1; d_gene: NA; v_gene: TRBV6-1; abundance: NA; CDR3nt: TGTGCCAGCAGTGAAAGGGTGGGACATTACAATGAGCAGTTCTTC; CDR3aa: CASSERVGHYNEQFF
j_gene: TRBJ1-1; d_gene: NA; v_gene: TRBV11-2; abundance: NA; CDR3nt: TGTGCCAGCACCCGATCCGATGGGGGTGAAGCTTTCTTT; CDR3aa: CASTRSDGGEAFF
j_gene: TRBJ2-2; d_gene: NA; v_gene: TRBV27; abundance: NA; CDR3nt: TGTGCCAGCAGTTTAATAGGCGGGGAGCTGTTTTTT; CDR3aa: CASSLIGGELFF
j_gene: TRBJ2-5; d_gene: TRBD2; v_gene: TRBV7-6; abundance: NA; CDR3nt: TGTGCCAGCAGCCCCCCTCCGGGAGGGGGTGAGACCCAGTACTTC; CDR3aa: CASSPPPGGGETQYF
j_gene: TRBJ2-2; d_gene: NA; v_gene: TRBV30; abundance: NA; CDR3nt: TGTGCCTGGAGTGTCGGAGGAACCGGGGAGCTGTTTTTT; CDR3aa: CAWSVGGTGELFF
j_gene: TRBJ2-7; d_gene: NA; v_gene: TRBV27; abundance: NA; CDR3nt: TGTGCCAGCAGTTTGGGACTTCCAGGCTACGAGCAGTACTTC; CDR3aa: CASSLGLPGYEQYF
j_gene: TRBJ2-6; d_gene: NA; v_gene: TRBV7-9; abundance: NA; CDR3nt: TGTGCCAGCAGCTTAGGCGGGATATCTGGGGCCAACGTCCTGACTTTC; CDR3aa: CASSLGGISGANVLTF
j_gene: TRBJ2-3; d_gene: NA; v_gene: TRBV9; abundance: NA; CDR3nt: TGTGCCAGCAGCGTAGATAGCGCGGCAGATACGCAGTATTTT; CDR3aa: CASSVDSAADTQYF
j_gene: TRBJ2-1; d_gene: NA; v_gene: TRBV11-2; abundance: NA; CDR3nt: TGTGCCAGCAGCTTAGTTTCTGCCTGGAATGAGCAGTTCTTC; CDR3aa: CASSLVSAWNEQFF
j_gene: TRBJ2-7; d_gene: NA; v_gene: TRBV12-5; abundance: NA; CDR3nt: TGTGCTAGTGGTATCTCCGATGGGCATCGCGACGAGCAGTACTTC; CDR3aa: CASGISDGHRDEQYF
j_gene: TRBJ2-6; d_gene: NA; v_gene: TRBV9; abundance: NA; CDR3nt: TGTGCCAGCAGCGTAGACCAGGGTTCTGGGGCCAACGTCCTGACTTTC; CDR3aa: CASSVDQGSGANVLTF
j_gene: TRBJ2-7; d_gene: NA; v_gene: TRBV19; abundance: NA; CDR3nt: TGTGCCAGTAGTATAATTTCGGGGGGCAACTACGAGCAGTACTTC; CDR3aa: CASSIISGGNYEQYF
j_gene: TRBJ2-4; d_gene: TRBD1; v_gene: TRBV4-3; abundance: NA; CDR3nt: TGCGCCAGCAGCCACGACAGGGAGTCCAAAAACATTCAGTACTTC; CDR3aa: CASSHDRESKNIQYF
j_gene: TRBJ1-5; d_gene: NA; v_gene: TRBV19; abundance: NA; CDR3nt: TGTGCCCTGGGCAGGGGTCAGCCCCAGCATTTT; CDR3aa: CALGRGQPQHF
j_gene: TRBJ2-5; d_gene: TRBD2; v_gene: TRBV18; abundance: NA; CDR3nt: TGTGCCAGCTCACAAGAACTAGCGGACTTCCAAGAGACCCAGTACTTC; CDR3aa: CASSQELADFQETQYF
j_gene: TRBJ2-7; d_gene: TRBD1; v_gene: TRBV19; abundance: NA; CDR3nt: TGTGCCAGTAGTATGGGACAGGGAGAATCAATTCCCTACGAGCAGTACTTC; CDR3aa: CASSMGQGESIPYEQYF
j_gene: TRBJ2-1; d_gene: TRBD1; v_gene: TRBV19; abundance: NA; CDR3nt: TGTGCCAGGCCGGGACAGGGGTTCCATGAGCAGTTCTTC; CDR3aa: CARPGQGFHEQFF
j_gene: TRBJ2-7; d_gene: NA; v_gene: TRBV27; abundance: NA; CDR3nt: TGTGCCAGCAGTCCCAGGAGTTCCTACGAGCAGTACTTC; CDR3aa: CASSPRSSYEQYF
j_gene: TRBJ2-7; d_gene: NA; v_gene: TRBV7-9; abundance: NA; CDR3nt: TGTGCCAGCAGCTTAGCAATCTCTTCCGTCTACGAGCAGTACTTC; CDR3aa: CASSLAISSVYEQYF
j_gene: TRBJ2-7; d_gene: NA; v_gene: TRBV5-1; abundance: NA; CDR3nt: TGCGCCAGCAGTTCGGGAACCCCCTACGAGCAGTACTTC; CDR3aa: CASSSGTPYEQYF
j_gene: TRBJ1-2; d_gene: NA; v_gene: TRBV7-8; abundance: NA; CDR3nt: TGTGCCAGCAGCTTAGGTACAGGGATGTCTGGCTACACCTTC; CDR3aa: CASSLGTGMSGYTF
j_gene: TRBJ2-7; d_gene: NA; v_gene: TRBV11-3; abundance: NA; CDR3nt: TGTGCCAGCAGCTTAGGCGGGTTAGACGAGCAGTACTTC; CDR3aa: CASSLGGLDEQYF
j_gene: TRBJ1-2; d_gene: TRBD1; v_gene: TRBV7-9; abundance: NA; CDR3nt: TGTGCCAGCAGCTTAGCAGAGGGGACAGCCTATGGCTACACCTTC; CDR3aa: CASSLAEGTAYGYTF
j_gene: TRBJ2-1; d_gene: NA; v_gene: TRBV27; abundance: NA; CDR3nt: TGTGCCAGCAGTCCCCAGGGGCTGAATGAGCAGTTCTTC; CDR3aa: CASSPQGLNEQFF
j_gene: TRBJ2-3; d_gene: NA; v_gene: TRBV5-1; abundance: NA; CDR3nt: TGCGCCAGCAGCTACCCGGGCCTCGACACAGATACGCAGTATTTT; CDR3aa: CASSYPGLDTDTQYF
j_gene: TRBJ1-2; d_gene: NA; v_gene: TRBV10-2; abundance: few; CDR3nt: TGCGCCAGCAGTGATCCCGCAGAGAACTATGGCTACACCTTC; CDR3aa: CASSDPAENYGYTF
j_gene: TRBJ2-7; d_gene: TRBD2; v_gene: TRBV28; abundance: NA; CDR3nt: TGTGCCAGCAGTTTATCAGCGGGAGACTACGAGCAGTACTTC; CDR3aa: CASSLSAGDYEQYF
j_gene: TRBJ2-7; d_gene: TRBD2; v_gene: TRBV14; abundance: NA; CDR3nt: TGTGCCAGCAGCCAAGATTTCCGGACTAGCGGGAGCTCCTACGAGCAGTACTTC; CDR3aa: CASSQDFRTSGSSYEQYF
j_gene: TRBJ1-1; d_gene: NA; v_gene: TRBV19; abundance: NA; CDR3nt: TGTGCCAGTAGGCTTTATGGGGAGGGGAACACTGAAGCTTTCTTT; CDR3aa: CASRLYGEGNTEAFF
j_gene: TRBJ2-7; d_gene: TRBD1; v_gene: TRBV18; abundance: NA; CDR3nt: TGTGCCAGCTCACCCGGGACAGGGTACAACGAGCAGTACTTC; CDR3aa: CASSPGTGYNEQYF
j_gene: TRBJ2-7; d_gene: TRBD1; v_gene: TRBV29-1; abundance: NA; CDR3nt: TGCAGCGTTTCCCGGACAGGGCAATACGAGCAGTACTTC; CDR3aa: CSVSRTGQYEQYF
j_gene: TRBJ2-1; d_gene: TRBD2; v_gene: TRBV19; abundance: NA; CDR3nt: TGTGCCACAACGGGACTAGCGGGTATCTCCTACAATGAGCAGTTCTTC; CDR3aa: CATTGLAGISYNEQFF
j_gene: TRBJ1-1; d_gene: NA; v_gene: TRBV29-1; abundance: NA; CDR3nt: TGCAGCGTTGTGAACGGGCGTGAAGCTTTCTTT; CDR3aa: CSVVNGREAFF
j_gene: TRBJ2-3; d_gene: TRBD2; v_gene: TRBV11-3; abundance: NA; CDR3nt: TGTGCCAGCAGCTTACGTCGCAGCGGGAGGGCAGATACGCAGTATTTT; CDR3aa: CASSLRRSGRADTQYF
j_gene: TRBJ2-7; d_gene: NA; v_gene: TRBV29-1; abundance: NA; CDR3nt: TGCAGCGTTGAAGATACTCCCTACGAGCAGTACTTC; CDR3aa: CSVEDTPYEQYF
j_gene: TRBJ2-7; d_gene: TRBD1; v_gene: TRBV27; abundance: once; CDR3nt: TGTGCCAGCAGTTCGGTCCGGGACAGGGACTACGAGCAGTACTTC; CDR3aa: CASSSVRDRDYEQYF
j_gene: TRBJ1-2; d_gene: NA; v_gene: TRBV28; abundance: NA; CDR3nt: TGTGCCAGCAGTTTACCTCCTACAGATGCCATATATGGCTACACCTTC; CDR3aa: CASSLPPTDAIYGYTF
j_gene: TRBJ2-7; d_gene: NA; v_gene: TRBV27; abundance: NA; CDR3nt: TGTGCCAGCAGCGTAGGGCCTCAAGGGTACGAGCAGTACTTC; CDR3aa: CASSVGPQGYEQYF
j_gene: TRBJ1-1; d_gene: NA; v_gene: TRBV19; abundance: NA; CDR3nt: TGTGCCAGTAGTCCCCCCGGGGGAAGTGAAGCTTTCTTT; CDR3aa: CASSPPGGSEAFF
j_gene: TRBJ2-3; d_gene: NA; v_gene: TRBV14; abundance: NA; CDR3nt: TGTGCCAGCAGCCAAGATTCCACGCAGTATTTT; CDR3aa: CASSQDSTQYF
j_gene: TRBJ2-3; d_gene: NA; v_gene: TRBV21-1; abundance: NA; CDR3nt: TGTGCCAGCAGCAAAAGGCCGTTAGGGTCGGATACGCAGTATTTT; CDR3aa: CASSKRPLGSDTQYF
j_gene: TRBJ1-1; d_gene: NA; v_gene: TRBV2; abundance: NA; CDR3nt: TGTGCCAGCAGCGATAACAGGGTAGGAAGGGGTGAAGCTTTCTTT; CDR3aa: CASSDNRVGRGEAFF